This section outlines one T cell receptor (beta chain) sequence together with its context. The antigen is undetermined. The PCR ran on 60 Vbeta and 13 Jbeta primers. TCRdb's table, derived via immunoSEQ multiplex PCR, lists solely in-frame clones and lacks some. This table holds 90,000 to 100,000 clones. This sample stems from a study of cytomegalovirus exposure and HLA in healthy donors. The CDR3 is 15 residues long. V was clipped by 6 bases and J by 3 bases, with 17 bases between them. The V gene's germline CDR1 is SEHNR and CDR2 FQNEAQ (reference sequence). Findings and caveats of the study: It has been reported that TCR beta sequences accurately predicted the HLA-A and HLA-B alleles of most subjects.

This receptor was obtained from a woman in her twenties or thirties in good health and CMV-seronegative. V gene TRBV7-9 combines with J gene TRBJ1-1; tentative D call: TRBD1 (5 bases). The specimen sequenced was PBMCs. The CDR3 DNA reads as TGTGCCAGCAGTGGGGGGATCGGGGGGGACACTGAAGCTTTCTTT. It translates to CASSGGIGGDTEAFF.